What follows is one TCR beta chain and its context. The data belong to a study of blood T cell repertoires in COVID-19. Overall study: Donors in the United States, Italy and Spain gave samples during acute or convalescent COVID-19.

Assay used: immunoSEQ multiplex PCR; TCRdb lists only in-frame clones, some missing. In the table there are some 350,000 clones, roughly 90% of which are singletons. V dropped 4 bases and J dropped 8; count of bases not matched to a gene: 13. The CDR3 has 16 amino acids. The germline V gene encodes CDR1 LGHDT and CDR2 YNNKEL (reference sequence). During active infection, Seattle patients enrolled and were then monitored through disease. The source is a woman in her twenties or thirties with COVID-19, enrolled during active disease. The genes are TRBV3-1 (or the pseudogene TRBV3-2) and TRBJ2-2; 7 positions agree with TRBD1. Sequencing used peripheral blood. The CDR3: CASSRWTDRPTGELFF. CDR3 bases: TGTGCCAGCAGCCGGTGGACGGACAGGCCGACGGGGGAGCTGTTTTTT.